The clone carrying this T cell receptor (beta chain) has ten or more counts. Its antigen is not identified. The authors diagnosed from clinical symptoms, serum thyroxine, TRAb, thyroid ultrasound and orbital computed tomography. Using RNA transcripts, the TCR beta CDR3 regions were amplified. First-round RT-PCR used HTBI primers; second-round multiplex PCR followed. TCRdb reprocessed the multiplex PCR reads with MiXCR, giving one entry per CDR3 protein. The repertoire holds under 200,000 distinct CDR3 sequences, with over 35% as singletons. This entry comes from a study of Graves' ophthalmopathy and Graves' hyperthyroidism. Study context: Peripheral blood was gathered at first diagnosis, ahead of any treatment whatsoever.

Broader study findings: A majority of expanded thyroid clonotypes exceeding 0.001 frequency were likewise present in blood. A model of 13 signatures distinguished ophthalmopathy from stable hyperthyroidism at about 86% sensitivity and 81.08% specificity.

The CDR3 consists of 11 residues. Trimming cost V 5 bases and J 7 bases, with 8 bases left between them. The germline CDR1 and CDR2 sequences are MNHEY and SVGAGI. The sequenced material came from peripheral blood. The source is a woman in her 40s with Graves' ophthalmopathy. V usage is TRBV6-5 and J usage is TRBJ1-2; perhaps TRBD1 as D (6 bases). The CDR3 sequence is CASSPRGGYTF. Written as DNA, the CDR3 is TGTGCCAGCAGTCCCAGGGGTGGCTACACCTTC.